This TCR beta chain was identified during a study of blood T cell repertoires in COVID-19. TCRdb's copy holds only in-frame clones and misses some; the assay was immunoSEQ multiplex PCR. The sample consists of 200,000 to 250,000 clones, roughly 79% of them appearing once. The TCR comes from a man aged 40-49 years who had recovered from COVID-19. Sequencing used PBMCs or T cells enriched from blood (not recorded which).

Here the CDR3 reads CATSRDNRFSGANVLTF. The CDR3 DNA reads as TGTGCCACCAGCAGAGATAACAGATTCTCTGGGGCCAACGTCCTGACTTTC. The chain recombines TRBV15 with TRBJ2-6; D gene uncertain. V was clipped by 0 bases and J by 0 bases, with 9 bases between them. Looked up from germline, CDR1 is LNHNV and CDR2 is YYDKDF (reference sequence). CDR3 size: 17 residues.